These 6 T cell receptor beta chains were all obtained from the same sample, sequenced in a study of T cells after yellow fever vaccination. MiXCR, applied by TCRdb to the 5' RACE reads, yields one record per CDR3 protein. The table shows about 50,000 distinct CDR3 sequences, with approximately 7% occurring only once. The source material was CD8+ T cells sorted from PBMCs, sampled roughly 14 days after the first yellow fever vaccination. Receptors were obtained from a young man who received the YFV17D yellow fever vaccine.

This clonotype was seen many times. The DNA of the CDR3 is TGCGCCAGCAGCTTATTCGGTTGGAGAAACACCATATATTTT. Its protein product is CASSLFGWRNTIYF. This chain joins TRBV5-1 and TRBJ1-3; D ambiguous. Trimming removed 2 bases at V and 5 bases at J, with 11 bases between. The CDR3 is made up of 14 amino acids. Per the germline V gene, CDR1 is SGHRS and CDR2 is YFSETQ.

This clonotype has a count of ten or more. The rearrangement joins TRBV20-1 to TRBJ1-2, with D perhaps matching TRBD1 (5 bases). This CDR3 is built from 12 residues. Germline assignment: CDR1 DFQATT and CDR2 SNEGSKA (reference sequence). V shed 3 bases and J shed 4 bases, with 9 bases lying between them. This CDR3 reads CSARGTVYGYTF. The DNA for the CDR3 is TGCAGTGCTAGGGGGACGGTCTATGGCTACACCTTC.

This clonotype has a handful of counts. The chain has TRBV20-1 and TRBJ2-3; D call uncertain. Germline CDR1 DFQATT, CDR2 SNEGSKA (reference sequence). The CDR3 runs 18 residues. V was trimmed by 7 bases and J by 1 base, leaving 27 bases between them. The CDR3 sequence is CSVGLGQTIYYGTDTQYF. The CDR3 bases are TGCAGTGTCGGCCTAGGGCAGACAATCTATTATGGCACAGATACGCAGTATTTT.

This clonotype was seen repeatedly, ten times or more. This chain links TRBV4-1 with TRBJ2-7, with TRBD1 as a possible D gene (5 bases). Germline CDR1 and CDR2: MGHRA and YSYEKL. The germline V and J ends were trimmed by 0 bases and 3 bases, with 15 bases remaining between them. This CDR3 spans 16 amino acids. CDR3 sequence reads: CASSQEVGRYSYEQYV. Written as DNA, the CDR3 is TGCGCCAGCAGCCAAGAGGTGGGGCGATACAGCTACGAGCAGTACGTC.

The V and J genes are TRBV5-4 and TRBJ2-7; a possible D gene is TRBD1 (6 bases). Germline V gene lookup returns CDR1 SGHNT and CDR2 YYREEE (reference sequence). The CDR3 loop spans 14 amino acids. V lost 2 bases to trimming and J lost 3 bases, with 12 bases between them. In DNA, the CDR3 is TGTGCCAGCAGCTTTGGTACAGGGAACTACGAGCAGTACGTC. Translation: CASSFGTGNYEQYV.

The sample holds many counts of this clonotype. The CDR3 loop reads CASSYGGAQDEQFF. CDR3 sequence (DNA): TGTGCCAGCAGTTACGGGGGGGCGCAGGATGAGCAGTTCTTC. V gene TRBV6-5 combines with J gene TRBJ2-1, with D tentatively TRBD2 (7 bases). Looked up from germline, CDR1 is MNHEY and CDR2 is SVGAGI. This CDR3 is 14 amino acids long. Trimming took off 2 bases at V and 8 bases at J, with 13 bases between the two ends.